This T cell receptor beta chain was profiled in a study of beta chain features in type 1 diabetes. This clone was observed a few times. Its antigen is as yet unknown. In germline, CDR1 is MDHEN, CDR2 SYDVKM. The V and J ends lost 1 base and 2 bases respectively, with 18 bases between them. The CDR3 has 17 residues. Sorting that relied on CD45RO/CCR7/CD25/CD127/CD95/CD27 yielded CD4+ naive, central memory, regulatory and stem cell-like memory cells. Every bit of the isolated RNA underwent reverse transcription, so sequencing read expressed TCRB transcripts. Only in-frame clones appear in the TCRdb table, and some are missing; sequencing was by immunoSEQ multiplex PCR. The profile shows roughly 300,000 clones, under 8.5% of them singletons. Study-level results: Still unanswered here is whether HLA type influences TCRB rearrangement. In cDNA sequencing, cells with high TCR expression could be over-represented. Type 1 diabetes patients showed a moderate but significant shortening of TCRB CDR3s in all four CD4+ subsets.

This receptor was obtained from a woman younger than 35 in good health. The chain combines TRBV28 with TRBJ2-7; D may be TRBD2 (6 bases). The sample comprised central memory CD4+ T cells from blood. The CDR3 sequence is CASSLFRLGSRTYEQYF. The CDR3 nucleotides read TGTGCCAGCAGTTTATTTAGACTAGGGTCTAGGACCTACGAGCAGTACTTC. The variable domain in full, with the rest retrieved from reference TRBV28 and TRBJ2-7, is DVKVTQSSRYLVKRTGEKVFLECVQDMDHENMFWYRQDPGLGLRLIYFSYDVKMKEKGDIPEGYSVSREKKERFSLILESASTNQTSMYLCASSLFRLGSRTYEQYFGPGTRLTVT.